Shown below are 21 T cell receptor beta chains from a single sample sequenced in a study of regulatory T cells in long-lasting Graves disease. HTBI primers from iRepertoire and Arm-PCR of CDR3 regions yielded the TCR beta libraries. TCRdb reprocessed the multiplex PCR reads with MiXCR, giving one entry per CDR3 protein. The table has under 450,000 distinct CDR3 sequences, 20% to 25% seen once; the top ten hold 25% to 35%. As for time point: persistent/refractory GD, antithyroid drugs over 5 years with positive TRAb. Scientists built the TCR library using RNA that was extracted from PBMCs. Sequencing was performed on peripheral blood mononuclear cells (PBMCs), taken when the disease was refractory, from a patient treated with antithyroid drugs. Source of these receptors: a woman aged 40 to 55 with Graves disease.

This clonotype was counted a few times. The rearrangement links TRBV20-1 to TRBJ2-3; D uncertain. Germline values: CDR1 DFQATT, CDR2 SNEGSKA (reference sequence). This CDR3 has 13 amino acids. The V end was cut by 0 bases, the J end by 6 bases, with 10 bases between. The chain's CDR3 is CSARDLEGDTQYF. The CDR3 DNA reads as TGCAGTGCTAGAGATCTGGAAGGTGATACGCAGTATTTT.

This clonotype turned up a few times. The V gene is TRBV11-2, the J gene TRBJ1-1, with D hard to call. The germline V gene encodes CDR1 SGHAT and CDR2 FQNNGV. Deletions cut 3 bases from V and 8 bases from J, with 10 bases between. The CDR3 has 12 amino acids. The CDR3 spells CASSLFSREAFF. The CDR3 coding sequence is TGTGCCAGCAGCTTGTTCTCTCGAGAAGCTTTCTTT.

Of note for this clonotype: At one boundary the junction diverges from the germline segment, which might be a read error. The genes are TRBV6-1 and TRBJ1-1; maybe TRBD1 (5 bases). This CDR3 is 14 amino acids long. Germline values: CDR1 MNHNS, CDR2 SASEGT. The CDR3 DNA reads TGTGCCAGCAGCCAAACCAATAGGGGCTCTGAAGCTCTCTTT. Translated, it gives CASSQTNRGSEALF.

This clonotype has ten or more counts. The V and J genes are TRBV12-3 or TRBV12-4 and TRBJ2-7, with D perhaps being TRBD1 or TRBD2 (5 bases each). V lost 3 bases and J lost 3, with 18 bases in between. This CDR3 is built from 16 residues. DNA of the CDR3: TGTGCCAGCAGTTTCTTTGGGGGTCAGGCTCGCTACGAGCAGTACTTC. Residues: CASSFFGGQARYEQYF.

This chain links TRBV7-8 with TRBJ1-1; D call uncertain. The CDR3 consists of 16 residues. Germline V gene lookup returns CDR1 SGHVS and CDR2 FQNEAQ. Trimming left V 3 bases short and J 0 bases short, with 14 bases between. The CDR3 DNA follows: TGTGCCAGCAGCTTTACCCCCCCGGGGATGAACACTGAAGCTTTCTTT. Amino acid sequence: CASSFTPPGMNTEAFF.

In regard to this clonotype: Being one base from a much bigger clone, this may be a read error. The CDR3: CASSSDRGKDYGYTF. CDR3 nucleotides: TGTGCCAGCAGTTCCGATCGGGGAAAAGACTATGGCTACACCTTC. This chain connects TRBV6-2 or TRBV6-3 to TRBJ1-2, with no clear D. Germline CDR1 reads MNHEY; CDR2 reads SVGEGT. The V gene lost 4 bases and the J gene lost 3 bases, with 15 bases spanning the gap. This CDR3 contains 15 residues.

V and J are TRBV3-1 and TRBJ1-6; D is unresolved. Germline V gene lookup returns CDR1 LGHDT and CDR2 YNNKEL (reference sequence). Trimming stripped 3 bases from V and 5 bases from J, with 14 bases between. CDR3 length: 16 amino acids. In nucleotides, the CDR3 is TGTGCCAGCAGCCAGAACACCCCGATGGATAATTCACCCCTCCACTTT. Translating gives CASSQNTPMDNSPLHF.

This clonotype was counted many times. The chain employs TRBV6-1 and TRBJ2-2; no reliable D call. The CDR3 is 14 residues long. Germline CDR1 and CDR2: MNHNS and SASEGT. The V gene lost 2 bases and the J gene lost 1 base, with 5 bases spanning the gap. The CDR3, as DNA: TGTGCCAGCAGTGAACGGAAGAACACCGGGGAGCTGTTTTTT. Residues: CASSERKNTGELFF.

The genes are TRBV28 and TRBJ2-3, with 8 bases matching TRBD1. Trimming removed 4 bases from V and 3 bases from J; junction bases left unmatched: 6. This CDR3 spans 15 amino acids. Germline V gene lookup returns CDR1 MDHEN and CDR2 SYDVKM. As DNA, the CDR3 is TGTGCCAGCAGTTACGGCAGGGGGCCGACAGATACGCAGTATTTT. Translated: CASSYGRGPTDTQYF.

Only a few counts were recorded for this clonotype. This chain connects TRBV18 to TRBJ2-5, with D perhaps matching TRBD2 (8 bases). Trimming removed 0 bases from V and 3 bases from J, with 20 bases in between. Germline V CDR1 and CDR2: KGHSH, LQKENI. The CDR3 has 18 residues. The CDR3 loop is CASSPPRGLEAGEETQYF. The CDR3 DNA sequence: TGTGCCAGCTCACCACCGAGGGGGCTAGAAGCGGGAGAAGAGACCCAGTACTTC.

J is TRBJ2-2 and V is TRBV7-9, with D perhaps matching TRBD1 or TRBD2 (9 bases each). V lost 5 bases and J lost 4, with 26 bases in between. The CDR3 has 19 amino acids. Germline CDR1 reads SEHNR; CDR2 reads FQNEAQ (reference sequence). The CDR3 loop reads CASSTGQGTSSGSTGELFF. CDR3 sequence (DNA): TGTGCCAGCAGCACGGGACAGGGTACGAGTAGCGGGAGCACCGGGGAGCTGTTTTTT.

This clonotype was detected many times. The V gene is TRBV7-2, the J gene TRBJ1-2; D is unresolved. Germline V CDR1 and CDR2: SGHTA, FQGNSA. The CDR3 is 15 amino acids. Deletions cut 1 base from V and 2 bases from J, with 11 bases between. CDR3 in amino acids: CASSLEIAGNYGYTF. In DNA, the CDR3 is TGTGCCAGCAGCTTAGAAATTGCGGGGAACTATGGCTACACCTTC.

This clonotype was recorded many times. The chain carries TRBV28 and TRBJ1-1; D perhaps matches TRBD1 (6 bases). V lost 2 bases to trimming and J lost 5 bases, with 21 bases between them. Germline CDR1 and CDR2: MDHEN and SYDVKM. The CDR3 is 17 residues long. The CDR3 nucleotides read TGTGCCAGCAGTTTAAGAGGGGGAACATCCAGGCGGACTGAAGCTTTCTTT. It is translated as CASSLRGGTSRRTEAFF.

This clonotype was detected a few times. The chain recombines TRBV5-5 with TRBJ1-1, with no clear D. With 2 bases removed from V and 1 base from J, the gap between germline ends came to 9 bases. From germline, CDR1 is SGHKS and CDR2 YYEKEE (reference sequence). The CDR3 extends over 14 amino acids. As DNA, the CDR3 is TGTGCCAGCAGCTTCACCCCGGCGAACACTGAAGCTTTCTTT. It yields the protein CASSFTPANTEAFF.

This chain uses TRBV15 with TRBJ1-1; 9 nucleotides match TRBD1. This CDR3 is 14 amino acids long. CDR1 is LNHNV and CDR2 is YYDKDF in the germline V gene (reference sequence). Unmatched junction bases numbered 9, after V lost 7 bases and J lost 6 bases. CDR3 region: CATTTGQGSPEAFF. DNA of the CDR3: TGTGCCACCACCACGGGACAGGGATCGCCTGAAGCTTTCTTT.

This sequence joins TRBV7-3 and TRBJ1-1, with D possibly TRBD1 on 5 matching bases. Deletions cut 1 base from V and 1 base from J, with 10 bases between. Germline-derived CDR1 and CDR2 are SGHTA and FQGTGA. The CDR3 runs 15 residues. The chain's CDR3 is CASSLRDGRNTEAFF. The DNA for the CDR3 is TGTGCCAGCAGCTTAAGGGACGGCCGGAACACTGAAGCTTTCTTT.

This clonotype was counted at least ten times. The DNA of the CDR3 is TGTGCCAGCAGCACTACGGGGCGCGGCTACACCTTC. Amino acids: CASSTTGRGYTF. The rearrangement joins TRBV28 to TRBJ1-2; D may be TRBD1 (5 bases). Germline V gives CDR1 MDHEN, CDR2 SYDVKM. This CDR3 has 12 residues. Trimming cost V 6 bases and J 8 bases, with 13 bases left between them.

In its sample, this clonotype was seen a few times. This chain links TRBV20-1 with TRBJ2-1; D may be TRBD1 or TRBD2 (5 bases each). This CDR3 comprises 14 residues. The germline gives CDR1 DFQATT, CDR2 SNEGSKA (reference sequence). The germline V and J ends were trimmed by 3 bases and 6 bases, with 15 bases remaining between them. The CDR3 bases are TGCAGTGCTAGCCGGGACCTTTGGGGCAATGAGCAGTTCTTC. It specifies CSASRDLWGNEQFF.

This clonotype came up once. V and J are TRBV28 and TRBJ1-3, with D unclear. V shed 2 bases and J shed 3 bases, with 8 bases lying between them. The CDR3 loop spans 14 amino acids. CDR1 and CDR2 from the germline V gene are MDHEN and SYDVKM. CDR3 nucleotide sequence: TGTGCCAGCAGTTTAAAACCTGATGGAAACACCATATATTTT. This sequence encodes CASSLKPDGNTIYF. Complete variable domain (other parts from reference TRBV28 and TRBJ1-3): DVKVTQSSRYLVKRTGEKVFLECVQDMDHENMFWYRQDPGLGLRLIYFSYDVKMKEKGDIPEGYSVSREKKERFSLILESASTNQTSMYLCASSLKPDGNTIYFGEGSWLTVV.

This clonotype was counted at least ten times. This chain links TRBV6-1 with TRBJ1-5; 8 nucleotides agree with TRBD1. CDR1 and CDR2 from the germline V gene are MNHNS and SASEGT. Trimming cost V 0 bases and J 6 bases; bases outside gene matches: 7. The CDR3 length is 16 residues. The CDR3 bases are TGTGCCAGCAGTGAAGCGGAGGACAGGGTGAGTCAGCCCCAGCATTTT. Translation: CASSEAEDRVSQPQHF.

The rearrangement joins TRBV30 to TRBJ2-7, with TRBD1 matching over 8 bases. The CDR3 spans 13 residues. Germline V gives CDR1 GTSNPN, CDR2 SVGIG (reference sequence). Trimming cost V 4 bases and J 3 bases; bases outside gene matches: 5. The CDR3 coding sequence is TGTGCCTGGAACCCGGACAGGGACTACGAGCAGTACTTC. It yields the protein CAWNPDRDYEQYF.